The sequence of this TCR beta chain was determined in a study of shared clonotypes between healthy human individuals. Germline loops: CDR1 MDHEN, CDR2 SYDVKM. This CDR3 contains 16 residues. The ends were cut back, 6 bases at V and 3 bases at J, with 17 bases in the middle. General study points: Researchers found naive subsets generally carried larger estimated richness than memory subsets.

It was across several immunoSEQ plates that each subset's genomic DNA was evenly split. In the original processing: ImmunoSEQ yielded junction-only sequences lacking quality scores, so filtering differed. Generated by immunoSEQ multiplex PCR, the TCRdb table keeps only in-frame clones and is missing some. The D gene and trimming were derived from the DNA, and the V and J assignments and clone size from that table. This table holds roughly 700,000 clones, around 72% found once. As regards this clone: Its antigen is unidentified.

The clonotype comes from a woman aged 25 to 39 in good health. This sequence joins TRBV28 and TRBJ1-4; D gene uncertain. Sequencing used memory CD4+ T cells sorted from blood. Described subset: CD45RA-negative fraction. CDR3 coding DNA: TGTGCCAGCAGCCAGACGGACCAGAGGGCTAATGAAAAACTGTTTTTT. Its protein product is CASSQTDQRANEKLFF.